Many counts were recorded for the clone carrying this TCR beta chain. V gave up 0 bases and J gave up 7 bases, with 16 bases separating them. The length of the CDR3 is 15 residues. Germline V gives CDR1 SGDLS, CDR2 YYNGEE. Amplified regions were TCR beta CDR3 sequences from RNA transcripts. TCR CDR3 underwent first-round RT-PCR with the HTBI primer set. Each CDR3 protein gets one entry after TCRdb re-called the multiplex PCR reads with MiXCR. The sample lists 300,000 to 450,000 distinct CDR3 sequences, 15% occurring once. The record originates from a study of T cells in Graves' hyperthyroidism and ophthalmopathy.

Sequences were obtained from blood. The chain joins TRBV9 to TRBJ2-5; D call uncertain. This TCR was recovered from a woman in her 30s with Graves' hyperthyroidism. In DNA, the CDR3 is TGTGCCAGCAGCGTAGTTGCGGAGTCCATAGGGACCCAGTACTTC. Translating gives CASSVVAESIGTQYF.